This TCR beta chain is from a study of cytomegalovirus exposure and HLA in healthy donors. PCR involved 60 Vbeta and 13 Jbeta primers. Assay: immunoSEQ multiplex PCR; the TCRdb copy retains only in-frame clones and omits some. The table counts about 54,000 clones; roughly 7.1% lies in the top ten. The V gene end was trimmed by 6 bases and the J gene end by 4 bases; junction bases not matched to a gene: 10. This CDR3 is 15 amino acids long. Per the germline V gene, CDR1 is SSHAT and CDR2 is FNYEAQ (reference sequence). This receptor was identified in a woman in her 40s in good health and CMV-seronegative. This chain links TRBV7-7 with TRBJ2-7, with 9 bases matching TRBD1. What was sequenced was PBMCs. CDR3 region: CASSLATGGIYEQYF. The CDR3 region has the DNA TGTGCCAGCAGTCTGGCGACAGGGGGAATTTACGAGCAGTACTTC. Looking up the rest from reference TRBV7-7 and TRBJ2-7 gives the full variable domain: GAGVSQSPRYKVTKRGQDVTLRCDPISSHATLYWYQQALGQGPEFLTYFNYEAQPDKSGLPSDRFSAERPEGSISTLTIQRTEQRDSAMYRCASSLATGGIYEQYFGPGTRLTVT.